This T cell receptor (beta chain) was documented in a study of blood T cells in healthy people across ages. Findings of the study overall: Unsorted PBMCs prevented conclusive naive versus antigen-experienced comparison.

This clonotype was seen a handful of times. As yet, its antigen is unknown. V lost 8 bases to trimming and J lost 4 bases; unmatched junction nucleotides: 8. CDR3 length: 14 amino acids. Germline V gives CDR1 MNHEY, CDR2 SMNVEV (reference sequence). For the second PCR, which ran for roughly 6 to 12 cycles, a sample-barcoded 5' primer and a J-beta primer mix were used. Every cDNA was tagged by a template-switch adaptor with 12 random nucleotides. A minimum of 2.5 million CDR3-containing paired-end reads was obtained for each sample. TCRdb used MiXCR to reprocess the 5' RACE reads, holding one entry per CDR3 protein. The table has 1.4 million to 1.5 million distinct CDR3 sequences, 42% seen once.

The sequence derives from a young woman in good health. The specimen sequenced was blood. The chain employs TRBV27 and TRBJ1-2, with TRBD1 matching over 9 bases. CDR3 sequence reads: CASGLTGGFYGYTF. The CDR3 DNA reads as TGTGCCAGCGGGTTGACAGGGGGGTTCTATGGCTACACCTTC.